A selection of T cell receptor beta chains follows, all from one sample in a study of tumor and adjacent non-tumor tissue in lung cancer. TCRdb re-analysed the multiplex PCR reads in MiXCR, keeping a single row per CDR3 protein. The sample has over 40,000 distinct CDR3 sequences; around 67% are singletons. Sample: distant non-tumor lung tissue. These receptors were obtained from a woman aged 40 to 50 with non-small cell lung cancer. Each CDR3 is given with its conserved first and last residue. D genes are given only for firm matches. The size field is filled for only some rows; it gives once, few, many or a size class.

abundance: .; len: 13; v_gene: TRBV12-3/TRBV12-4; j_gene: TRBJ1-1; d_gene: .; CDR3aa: CASSRAGGDEAFF; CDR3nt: TGTGCCAGCAGCCGCGCGGGGGGGGATGAAGCTTTCTTT
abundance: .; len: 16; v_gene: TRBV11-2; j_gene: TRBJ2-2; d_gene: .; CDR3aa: CAIKRVAGMNIGELFF; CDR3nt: TGTGCCATAAAGCGGGTCGCGGGGATGAACATCGGGGAGCTGTTTTTT
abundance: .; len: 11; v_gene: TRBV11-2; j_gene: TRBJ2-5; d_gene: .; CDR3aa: CASNQQGIQYF; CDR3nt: TGTGCGAGCAACCAGCAAGGGATCCAGTACTTC
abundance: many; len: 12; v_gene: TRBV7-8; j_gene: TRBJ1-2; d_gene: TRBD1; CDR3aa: CASSPDRDGYTF; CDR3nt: TGTGCCAGCAGCCCGGACAGGGATGGCTACACCTTC
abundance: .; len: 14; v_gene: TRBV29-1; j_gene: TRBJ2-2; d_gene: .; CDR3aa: CSGTVGRYTGKLFF; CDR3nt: TGCAGCGGGACAGTCGGGAGGTACACAGGGAAGTTGTTTTTT
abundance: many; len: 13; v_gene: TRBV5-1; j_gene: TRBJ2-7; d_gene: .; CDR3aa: CASSFAPPGGQYF; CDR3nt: TGCGCCAGCAGCTTTGCTCCGCCGGGGGGCCAGTACTTC
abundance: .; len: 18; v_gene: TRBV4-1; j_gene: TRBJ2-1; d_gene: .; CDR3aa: CASSQEPIAVSSYNEEFF; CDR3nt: TGCGCCAGCAGCCAAGAACCCATCGCAGTAAGCTCCTACAATGAGGAGTTCTTC
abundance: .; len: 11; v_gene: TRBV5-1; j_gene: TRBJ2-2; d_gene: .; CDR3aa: CASRNTGELFF; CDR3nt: TGCGCCAGCAGAAACACCGGGGAGCTGTTTTTT
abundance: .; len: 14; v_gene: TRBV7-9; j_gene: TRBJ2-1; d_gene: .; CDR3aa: CASSPGPLNNVQFF; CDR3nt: TGTGCCAGCAGTCCGGGACCGTTAAACAATGTGCAGTTCTTC
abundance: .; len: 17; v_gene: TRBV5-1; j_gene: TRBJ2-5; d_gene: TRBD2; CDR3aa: CASSLGVSGSNGETQYF; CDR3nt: TGCGCCAGCAGCTTGGGGGTTAGCGGGAGTAATGGAGAGACCCAGTACTTC
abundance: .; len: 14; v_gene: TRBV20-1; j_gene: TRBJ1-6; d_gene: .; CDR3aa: CRARDKGSGSPLYF; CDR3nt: TGCAGAGCTAGAGACAAGGGATCAGGATCACCCCTCTACTTT
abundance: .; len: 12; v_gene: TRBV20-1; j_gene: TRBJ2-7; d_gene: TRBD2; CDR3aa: CIAWTSDYEQYF; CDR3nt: TGCATTGCTTGGACTAGCGACTACGAGCAGTACTTC
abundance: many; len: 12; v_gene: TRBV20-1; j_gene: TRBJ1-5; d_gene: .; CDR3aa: CSVATGRKPQHF; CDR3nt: TGCAGTGTGGCCACAGGGCGGAAGCCCCAGCATTTT
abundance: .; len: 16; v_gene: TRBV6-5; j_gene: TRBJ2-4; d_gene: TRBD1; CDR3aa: CVSSPTVLQGVDIQYF; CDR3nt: TGTGTCAGCAGTCCCACTGTTCTCCAGGGGGTCGACATTCAGTACTTC
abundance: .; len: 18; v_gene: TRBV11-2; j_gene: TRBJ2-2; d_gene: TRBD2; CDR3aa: CASRFLGSGRANTGEPFF; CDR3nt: TGTGCCAGCAGATTTCTGGGTAGCGGGCGGGCCAACACCGGGGAGCCGTTTTTT
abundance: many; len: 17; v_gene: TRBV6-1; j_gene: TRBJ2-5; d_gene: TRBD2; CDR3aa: CASSEAIRLVGGETQYF; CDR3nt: TGTGCCAGCAGTGAAGCGATCAGACTAGTGGGAGGGGAGACCCAGTACTTC
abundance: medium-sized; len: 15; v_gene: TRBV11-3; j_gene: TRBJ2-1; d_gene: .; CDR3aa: CASSLEGGLYNEQFF; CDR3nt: TGTGCCAGCAGCTTAGAGGGAGGCCTCTACAATGAGCAGTTCTTC
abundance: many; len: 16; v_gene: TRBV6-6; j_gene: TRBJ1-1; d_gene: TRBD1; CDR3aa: CASSSKAGTANTEAFF; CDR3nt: TGTGCCAGCAGTTCCAAAGCCGGGACAGCGAACACTGAAGCTTTCTTT
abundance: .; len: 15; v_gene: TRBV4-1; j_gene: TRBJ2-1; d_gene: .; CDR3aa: CASSLSSGPYNEQFF; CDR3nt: TGCGCCAGCAGCCTAAGCTCAGGGCCCTACAATGAGCAATTCTTC
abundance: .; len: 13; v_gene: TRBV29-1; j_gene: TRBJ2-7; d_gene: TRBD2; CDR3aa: CTVNLAGGYEQYF; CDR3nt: TGTACCGTTAATCTAGCGGGAGGCTACGAGCAGTACTTC
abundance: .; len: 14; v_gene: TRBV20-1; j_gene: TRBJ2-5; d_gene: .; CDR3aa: CSARENGYQETQYF; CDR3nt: TGCAGTGCCAGAGAGAACGGTTACCAAGAGACCCAGTACTTC
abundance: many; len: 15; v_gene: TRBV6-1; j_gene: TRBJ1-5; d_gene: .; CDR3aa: CASSENPGSGQPQHF; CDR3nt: TGTGCCAGCAGTGAAAACCCGGGGAGTGGTCAGCCCCAGCATTTT
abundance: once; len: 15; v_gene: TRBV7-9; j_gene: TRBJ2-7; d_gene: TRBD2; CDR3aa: CASSPQPGTSARQYF; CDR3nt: TGTGCCAGCAGCCCCCAGCCCGGGACTAGCGCTCGGCAGTACTTC
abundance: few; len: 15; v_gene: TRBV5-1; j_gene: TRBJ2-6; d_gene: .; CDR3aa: CASSQRGSGANVLTF; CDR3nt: TGCGCCAGCAGCCAGAGGGGGTCTGGGGCCAACGTCCTGACTTTC
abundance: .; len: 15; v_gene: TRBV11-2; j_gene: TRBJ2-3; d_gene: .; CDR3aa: CANSLGSSGTDTQYF; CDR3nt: TGTGCCAACAGCTTAGGGAGTAGCGGGACAGATACACAGTATTTT
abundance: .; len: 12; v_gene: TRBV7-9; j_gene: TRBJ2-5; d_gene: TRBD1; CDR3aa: CAGTACQETQYF; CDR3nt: TGTGCTGGGACAGCATGCCAAGAGACCCAGTACTTC
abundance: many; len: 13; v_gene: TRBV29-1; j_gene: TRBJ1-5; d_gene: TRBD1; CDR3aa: CSVTDRDSQPQHF; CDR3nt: TGCAGCGTTACCGACAGGGATTCTCAGCCCCAGCATTTT
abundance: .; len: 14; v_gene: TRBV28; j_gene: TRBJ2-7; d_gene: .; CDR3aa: CASSLSSGLYDQYF; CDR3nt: TGTGCCAGTAGTTTATCGTCAGGCCTCTACGATCAGTACTTC
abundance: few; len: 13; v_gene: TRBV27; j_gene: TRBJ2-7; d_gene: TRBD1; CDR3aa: CASSSGQGYEQYF; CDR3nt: TGTGCCAGCAGCTCAGGACAGGGCTACGAGCAGTACTTC
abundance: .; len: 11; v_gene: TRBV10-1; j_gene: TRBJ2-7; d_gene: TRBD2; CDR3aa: CATGLAGDEQF; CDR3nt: TGCGCCACCGGACTAGCGGGAGATGAGCAGTTC
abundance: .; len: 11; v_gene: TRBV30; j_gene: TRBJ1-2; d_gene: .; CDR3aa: CAWARPYCYTF; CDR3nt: TGTGCCTGGGCCCGCCCATATTGCTACACCTTC
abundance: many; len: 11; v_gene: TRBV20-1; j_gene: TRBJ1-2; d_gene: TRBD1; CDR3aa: CSARTGDGYTF; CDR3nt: TGCAGTGCGCGGACAGGGGATGGCTACACCTTC
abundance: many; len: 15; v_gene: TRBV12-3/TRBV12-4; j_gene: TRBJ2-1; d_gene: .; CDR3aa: CASSLSVRGLVEQFF; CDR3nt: TGTGCCAGCAGTTTAAGCGTGAGAGGGTTAGTTGAGCAGTTCTTC
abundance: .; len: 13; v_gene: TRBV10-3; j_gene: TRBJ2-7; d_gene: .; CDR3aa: CATFAGDHYEQYF; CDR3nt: TGTGCTACCTTTGCGGGTGACCACTACGAGCAGTACTTC
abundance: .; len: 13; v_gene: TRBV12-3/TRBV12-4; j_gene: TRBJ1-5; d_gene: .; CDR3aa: CASILKGSQPRHF; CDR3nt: TGTGCCAGCATCCTGAAGGGTTCCCAGCCCCGGCATTTT
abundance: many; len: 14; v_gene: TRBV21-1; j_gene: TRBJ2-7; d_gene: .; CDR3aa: CASIFRDSPHEQYF; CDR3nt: TGTGCCAGCATCTTCCGGGACTCCCCCCACGAGCAGTACTTC
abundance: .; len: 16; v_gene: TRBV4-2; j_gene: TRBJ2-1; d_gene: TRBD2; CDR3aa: CASSQGTSGDINGRFF; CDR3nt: TGTGCCAGCAGCCAAGGGACTAGCGGGGATATAAATGGGCGGTTCTTC
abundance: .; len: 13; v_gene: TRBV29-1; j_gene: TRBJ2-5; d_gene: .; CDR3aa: CSVECWGQETRYF; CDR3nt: TGCAGCGTTGAGTGTTGGGGACAAGAGACCCGGTACTTC
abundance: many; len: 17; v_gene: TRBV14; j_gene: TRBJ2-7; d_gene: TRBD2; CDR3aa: CASSQRSRLAGVDEQYF; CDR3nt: TGTGCCAGCAGCCAGAGATCGAGGCTAGCGGGAGTTGACGAGCAGTACTTC
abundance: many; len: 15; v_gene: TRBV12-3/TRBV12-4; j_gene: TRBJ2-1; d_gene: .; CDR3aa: CASSSRVEPRNEQFF; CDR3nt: TGTGCCAGCAGTTCGAGAGTGGAACCGCGCAATGAGCAGTTCTTC
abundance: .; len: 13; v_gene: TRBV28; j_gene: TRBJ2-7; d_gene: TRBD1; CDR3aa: CATTGTGWVVQYF; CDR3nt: TGTGCCACAACCGGGACAGGATGGGTTGTGCAGTACTTC
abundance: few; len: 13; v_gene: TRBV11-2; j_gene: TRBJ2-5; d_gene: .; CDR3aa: CASSLPLQETQYF; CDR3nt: TGTGCCAGCAGCCTTCCTCTCCAAGAGACCCAGTACTTC
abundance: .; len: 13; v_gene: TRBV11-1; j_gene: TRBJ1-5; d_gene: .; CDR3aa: CAGSKNNGEPRYF; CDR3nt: TGTGCCGGCAGCAAAAACAACGGGGAGCCCCGGTATTTT
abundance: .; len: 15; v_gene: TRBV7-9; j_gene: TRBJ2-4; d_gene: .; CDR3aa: CGSSPTGGTKDIQYF; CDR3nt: TGTGGCAGCAGCCCGACCGGTGGGACCAAAGACATTCAGTACTTC
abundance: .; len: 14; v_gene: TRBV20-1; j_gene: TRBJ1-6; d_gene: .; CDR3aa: CSARAGVYNSPPHF; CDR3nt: TGCAGTGCTAGAGCGGGGGTGTATAATTCACCCCCCCACTTT
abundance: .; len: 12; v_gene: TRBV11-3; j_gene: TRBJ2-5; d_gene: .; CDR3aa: CANSLNRGTQYF; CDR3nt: TGTGCCAACAGCTTAAATAGGGGGACCCAGTACTTC
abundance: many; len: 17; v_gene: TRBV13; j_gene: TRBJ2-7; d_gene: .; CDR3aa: CASSLERRDTISYEQYF; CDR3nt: TGTGCCAGCAGCTTAGAGCGGAGGGACACAATCTCCTACGAGCAGTACTTC
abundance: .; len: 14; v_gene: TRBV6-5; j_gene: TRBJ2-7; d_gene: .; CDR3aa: CARSSPSKGYKLYF; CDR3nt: TGTGCCAGGAGTTCCCCAAGTAAGGGGTACAAGCTGTACTTC
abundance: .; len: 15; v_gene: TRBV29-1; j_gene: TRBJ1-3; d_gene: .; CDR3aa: CSVAWVRASGKTIYF; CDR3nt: TGCAGCGTTGCCTGGGTCAGGGCCTCTGGAAAGACCATATATTTT
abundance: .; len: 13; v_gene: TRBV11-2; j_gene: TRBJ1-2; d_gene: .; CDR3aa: CASSLDLGLGYTF; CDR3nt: TGTGCCAGCAGCTTAGATTTGGGGCTTGGCTACACTTTC
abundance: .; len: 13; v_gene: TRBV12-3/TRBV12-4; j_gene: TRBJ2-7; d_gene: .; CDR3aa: CSSRAGQGYEQYF; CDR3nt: TGTTCCAGCAGGGCCGGGCAAGGGTACGAGCAGTACTTC
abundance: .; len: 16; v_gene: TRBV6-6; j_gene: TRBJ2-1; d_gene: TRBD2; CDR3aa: CVSSDPSGGFYNEQFF; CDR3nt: TGTGTCAGCAGTGATCCTAGCGGGGGTTTTTACAATGAGCAGTTCTTC
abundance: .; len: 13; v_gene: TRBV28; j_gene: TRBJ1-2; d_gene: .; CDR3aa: CASRPQGSCGYTF; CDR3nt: TGTGCCAGCCGTCCCCAGGGGAGCTGTGGCTACACCTTC
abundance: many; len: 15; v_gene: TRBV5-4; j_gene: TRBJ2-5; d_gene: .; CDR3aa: CASSLAGRSQETQYF; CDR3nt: TGTGCCAGCAGCTTGGCTGGGCGGAGCCAAGAGACCCAGTACTTC
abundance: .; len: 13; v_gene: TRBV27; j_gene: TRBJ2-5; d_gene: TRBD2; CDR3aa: CASSGGVVKTQYF; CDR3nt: TGTGCAAGCAGCGGGGGGGTGGTAAAGACCCAGTACTTC
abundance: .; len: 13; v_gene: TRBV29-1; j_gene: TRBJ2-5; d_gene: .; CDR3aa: CSIERWEQETQYF; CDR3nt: TGCAGCATCGAGCGCTGGGAACAAGAGACCCAGTACTTC
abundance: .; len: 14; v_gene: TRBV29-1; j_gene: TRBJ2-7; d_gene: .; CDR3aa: CSVEDSRAGYGQYF; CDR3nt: TGCAGCGTTGAAGACAGTAGGGCCGGCTACGGGCAGTACTTC
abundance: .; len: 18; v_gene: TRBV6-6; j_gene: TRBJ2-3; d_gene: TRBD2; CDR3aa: CVGSYSIAGGSSLDTQYF; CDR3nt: TGTGTCGGCAGTTACTCGATTGCGGGGGGTAGCTCGCTAGATACGCAGTATTTT
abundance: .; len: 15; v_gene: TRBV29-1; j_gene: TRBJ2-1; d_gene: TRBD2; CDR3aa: CSVGEGLAVYNEQFF; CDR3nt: TGCAGCGTGGGTGAAGGACTAGCGGTATACAATGAGCAGTTCTTT
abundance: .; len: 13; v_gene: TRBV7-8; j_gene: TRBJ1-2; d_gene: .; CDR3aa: CAISITENNGYNF; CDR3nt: TGTGCCATCAGCATCACAGAAAACAATGGCTACAACTTC